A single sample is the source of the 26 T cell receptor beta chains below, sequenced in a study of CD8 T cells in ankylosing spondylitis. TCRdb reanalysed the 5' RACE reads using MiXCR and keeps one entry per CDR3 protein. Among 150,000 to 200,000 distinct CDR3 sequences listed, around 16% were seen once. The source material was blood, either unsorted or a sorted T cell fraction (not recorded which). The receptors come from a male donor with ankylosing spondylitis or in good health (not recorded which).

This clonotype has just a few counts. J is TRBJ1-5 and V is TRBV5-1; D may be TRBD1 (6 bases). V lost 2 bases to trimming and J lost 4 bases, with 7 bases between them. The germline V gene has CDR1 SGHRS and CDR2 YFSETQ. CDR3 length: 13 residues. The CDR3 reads CASSFGQNQPQHF. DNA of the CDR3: TGCGCCAGCAGCTTTGGACAGAATCAGCCCCAGCATTTT.

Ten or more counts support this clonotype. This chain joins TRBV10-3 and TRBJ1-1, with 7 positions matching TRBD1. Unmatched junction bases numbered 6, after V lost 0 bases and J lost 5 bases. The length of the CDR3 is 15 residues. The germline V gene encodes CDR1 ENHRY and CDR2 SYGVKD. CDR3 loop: CAISESLQGWTEAFF. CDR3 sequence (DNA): TGTGCCATCAGTGAGTCCCTACAGGGGTGGACTGAAGCTTTCTTT.

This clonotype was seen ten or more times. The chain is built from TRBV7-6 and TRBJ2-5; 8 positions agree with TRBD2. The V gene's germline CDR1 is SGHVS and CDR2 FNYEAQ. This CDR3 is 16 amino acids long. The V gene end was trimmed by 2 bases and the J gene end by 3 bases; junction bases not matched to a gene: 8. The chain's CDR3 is CASSLWGREGEETQYF. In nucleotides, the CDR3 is TGTGCCAGCAGCTTATGGGGCCGGGAGGGTGAAGAGACCCAGTACTTC.

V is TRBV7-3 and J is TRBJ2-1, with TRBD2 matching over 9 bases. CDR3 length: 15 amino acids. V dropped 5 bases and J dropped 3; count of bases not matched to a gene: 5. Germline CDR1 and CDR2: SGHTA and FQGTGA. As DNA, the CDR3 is TGTGCCAGCAGCCCTCTTAGCGGGAGCTACAATGAGCAGTTCTTC. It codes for CASSPLSGSYNEQFF.

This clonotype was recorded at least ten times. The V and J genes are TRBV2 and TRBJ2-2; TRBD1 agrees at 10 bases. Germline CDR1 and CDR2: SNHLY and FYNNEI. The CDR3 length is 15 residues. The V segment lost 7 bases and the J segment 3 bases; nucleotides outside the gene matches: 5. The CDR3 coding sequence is TGTGCCAGCAAACTGGGACAGGGGTACACCGGGGAGCTGTTTTTT. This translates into CASKLGQGYTGELFF. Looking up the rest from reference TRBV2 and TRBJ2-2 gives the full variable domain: EPEVTQTPSHQVTQMGQEVILRCVPISNHLYFYWYRQILGQKVEFLVSFYNNEISEKSEIFDDQFSVERPDGSNFTLKIRSTKLEDSAMYFCASKLGQGYTGELFFGEGSRLTVL.

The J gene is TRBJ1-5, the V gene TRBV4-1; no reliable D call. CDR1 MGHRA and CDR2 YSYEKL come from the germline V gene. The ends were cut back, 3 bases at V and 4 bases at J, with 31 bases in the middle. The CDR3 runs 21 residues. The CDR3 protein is CASSQAPGNLKSRPQNQPQHF. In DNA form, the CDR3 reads TGCGCCAGCAGCCAGGCCCCGGGAAACCTAAAAAGTAGACCCCAAAATCAGCCCCAGCATTTT.

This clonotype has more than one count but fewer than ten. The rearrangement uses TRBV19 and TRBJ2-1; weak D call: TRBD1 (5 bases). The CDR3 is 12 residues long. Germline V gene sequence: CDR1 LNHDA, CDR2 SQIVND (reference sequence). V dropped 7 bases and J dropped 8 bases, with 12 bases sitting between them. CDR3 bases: TGTGCCAGTACCCAAGGGGTCGATGAGCAGTTCTTC. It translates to CASTQGVDEQFF.

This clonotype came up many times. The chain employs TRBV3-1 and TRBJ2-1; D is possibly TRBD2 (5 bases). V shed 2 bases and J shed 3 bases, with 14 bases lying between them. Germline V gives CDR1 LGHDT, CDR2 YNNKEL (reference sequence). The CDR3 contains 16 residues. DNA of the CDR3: TGTGCCAGCAGCCAATTAGGTGAAGGACTCTACAATGAGCAGTTCTTC. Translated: CASSQLGEGLYNEQFF.

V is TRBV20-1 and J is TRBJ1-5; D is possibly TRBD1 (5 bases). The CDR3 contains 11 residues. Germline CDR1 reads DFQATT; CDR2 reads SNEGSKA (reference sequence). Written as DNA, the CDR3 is TGCAGGCGGGACAGCAATCAGCCCCAGCATTTT. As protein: CRRDSNQPQHF.

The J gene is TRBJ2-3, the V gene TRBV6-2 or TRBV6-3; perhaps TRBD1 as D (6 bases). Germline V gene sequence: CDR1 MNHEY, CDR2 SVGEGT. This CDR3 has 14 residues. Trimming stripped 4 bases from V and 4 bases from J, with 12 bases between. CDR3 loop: CASSLQGSPDTQYF. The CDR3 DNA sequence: TGTGCCAGCAGTTTACAGGGAAGCCCAGATACGCAGTATTTT.

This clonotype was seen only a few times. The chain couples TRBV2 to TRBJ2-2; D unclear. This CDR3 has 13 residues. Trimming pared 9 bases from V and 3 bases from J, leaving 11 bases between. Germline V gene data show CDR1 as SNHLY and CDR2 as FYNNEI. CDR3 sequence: CASGIVDTGELFF. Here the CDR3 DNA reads TGTGCCAGTGGAATCGTGGACACCGGGGAGCTGTTTTTT.

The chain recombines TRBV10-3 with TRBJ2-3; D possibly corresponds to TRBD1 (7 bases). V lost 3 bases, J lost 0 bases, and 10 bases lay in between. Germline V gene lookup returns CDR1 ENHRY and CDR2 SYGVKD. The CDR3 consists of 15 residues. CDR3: CAISDRGASTDTQYF. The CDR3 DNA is TGTGCCATCAGTGACAGGGGGGCGAGCACAGATACGCAGTATTTT.

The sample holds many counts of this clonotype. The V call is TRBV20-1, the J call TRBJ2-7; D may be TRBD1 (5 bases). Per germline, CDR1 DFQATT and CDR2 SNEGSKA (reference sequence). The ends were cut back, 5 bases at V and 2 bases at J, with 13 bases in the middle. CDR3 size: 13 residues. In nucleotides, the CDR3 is TGCAGTGCTCCGCAGGGTTCCCCCTACGAGCAGTACTTC. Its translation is CSAPQGSPYEQYF.

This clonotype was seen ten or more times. In DNA form, the CDR3 reads TGTGCCAGCAGTGCTTACAATGAGCAGTTCTTC. It specifies CASSAYNEQFF. This chain uses TRBV28 with TRBJ2-1; D is uncertain. Trimming took off 5 bases at V and 4 bases at J, with 3 bases between the two ends. This CDR3 spans 11 amino acids. Germline values: CDR1 MDHEN, CDR2 SYDVKM.

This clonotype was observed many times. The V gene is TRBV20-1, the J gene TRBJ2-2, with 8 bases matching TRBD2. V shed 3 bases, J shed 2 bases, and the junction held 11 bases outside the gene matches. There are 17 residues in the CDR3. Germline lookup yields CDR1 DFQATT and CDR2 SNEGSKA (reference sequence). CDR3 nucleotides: TGCAGTGCTAGTGGGGCTGGTAGCGGGAAAAACACCGGGGAGCTGTTTTTT. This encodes CSASGAGSGKNTGELFF.

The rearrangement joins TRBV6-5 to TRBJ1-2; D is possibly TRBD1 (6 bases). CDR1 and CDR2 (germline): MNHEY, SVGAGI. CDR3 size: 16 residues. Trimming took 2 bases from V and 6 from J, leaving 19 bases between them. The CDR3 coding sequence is TGTGCCAGCAGTTACGAACAGGGCCAAGGAGTGAATGGCTACACCTTC. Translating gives CASSYEQGQGVNGYTF.

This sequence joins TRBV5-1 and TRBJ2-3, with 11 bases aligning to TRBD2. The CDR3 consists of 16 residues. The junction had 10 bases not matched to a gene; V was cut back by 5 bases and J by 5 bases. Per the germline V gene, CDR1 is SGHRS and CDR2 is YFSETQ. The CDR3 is CASRWTSGFLGDTQYF. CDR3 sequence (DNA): TGCGCCAGCAGGTGGACTAGCGGGTTTTTGGGAGATACGCAGTATTTT.

In nucleotides, the CDR3 is TGTGCCAGCAGCCCTCCCGGGGAAGTCTATGGCTACACCTTC. Residues: CASSPPGEVYGYTF. V is TRBV28 and J is TRBJ1-2; D unresolved. CDR1 is MDHEN and CDR2 is SYDVKM in the germline V gene. Trimming left V 6 bases short and J 4 bases short, with 15 bases between. The CDR3 is 14 residues long.

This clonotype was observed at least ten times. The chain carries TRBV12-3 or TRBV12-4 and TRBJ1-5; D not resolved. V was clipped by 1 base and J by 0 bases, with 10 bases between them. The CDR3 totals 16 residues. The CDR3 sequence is CASSLGGKYSNQPQHF. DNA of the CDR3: TGTGCCAGCAGTTTAGGAGGAAAATATAGCAATCAGCCCCAGCATTTT.

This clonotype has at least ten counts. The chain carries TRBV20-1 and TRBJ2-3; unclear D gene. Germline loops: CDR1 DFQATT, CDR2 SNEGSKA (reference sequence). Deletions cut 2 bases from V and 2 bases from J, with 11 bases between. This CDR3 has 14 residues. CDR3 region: CSARNGPDTDTQYF. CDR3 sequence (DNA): TGCAGTGCTAGAAACGGGCCAGACACAGATACGCAGTATTTT.

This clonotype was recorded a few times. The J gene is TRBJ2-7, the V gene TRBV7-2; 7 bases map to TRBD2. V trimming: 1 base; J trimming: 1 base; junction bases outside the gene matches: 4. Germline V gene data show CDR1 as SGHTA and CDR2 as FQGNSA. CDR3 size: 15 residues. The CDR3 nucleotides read TGTGCCAGCAGCTTAGTTGGGGGAGGGTCCTACGAGCAGTACTTC. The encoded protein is CASSLVGGGSYEQYF.

The CDR3 region has the DNA TGTGCCAGCAGTTCTCGTCCGGCGGGGCGTAACACTGAAGCTTTCTTT. This codes for CASSSRPAGRNTEAFF. The chain recombines TRBV27 with TRBJ1-1, with D possibly being TRBD1 (5 bases). This CDR3 contains 16 residues. V was trimmed by 4 bases and J by 2 bases, leaving 17 bases between them. The germline gives CDR1 MNHEY, CDR2 SMNVEV (reference sequence).

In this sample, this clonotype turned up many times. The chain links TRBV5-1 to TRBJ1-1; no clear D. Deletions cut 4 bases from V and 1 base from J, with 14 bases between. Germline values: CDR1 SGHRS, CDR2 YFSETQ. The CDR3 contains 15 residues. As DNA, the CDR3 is TGCGCCAGCAGCCCTCACCGGACGGGGAACACTGAAGCTTTCTTT. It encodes CASSPHRTGNTEAFF.

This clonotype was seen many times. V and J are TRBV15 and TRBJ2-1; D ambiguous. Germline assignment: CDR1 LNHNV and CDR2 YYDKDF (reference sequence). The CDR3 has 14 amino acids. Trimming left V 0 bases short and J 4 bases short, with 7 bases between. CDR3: CATSRDRRYNEQFF. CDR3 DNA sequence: TGTGCCACCAGCAGAGATCGCAGGTACAATGAGCAGTTCTTC.

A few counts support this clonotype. CDR3 region: CASSWATGNQPQHF. The CDR3 nucleotides read TGTGCCAGCAGCTGGGCTACTGGCAATCAGCCCCAGCATTTT. The V and J genes are TRBV5-5 and TRBJ1-5; no reliable D call. V lost 3 bases and J 2 bases, leaving 9 bases between the germline ends. The CDR3 totals 14 residues. Germline CDR1 and CDR2: SGHKS and YYEKEE (reference sequence).

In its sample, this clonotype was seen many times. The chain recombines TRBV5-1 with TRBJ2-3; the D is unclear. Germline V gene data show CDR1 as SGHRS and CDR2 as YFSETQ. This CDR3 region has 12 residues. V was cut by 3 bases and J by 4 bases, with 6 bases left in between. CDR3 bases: TGCGCCAGCAGCTCGCCCCCAGATACGCAGTATTTT. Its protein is CASSSPPDTQYF.